A selection of T cell receptor beta chains follows, all from one sample in a study of blood T cell repertoires in COVID-19. Assay: immunoSEQ multiplex PCR; the TCRdb copy retains only in-frame clones and omits some. The data hold approximately 290,000 clones, with approximately 91% observed a single time. Sample: peripheral blood. These receptors were taken from a woman aged 25 to 45 with COVID-19, enrolled during active disease. The CDR3 runs from the conserved cysteine through the conserved F or W. A D gene is named only where the DNA matches it firmly. Some rows mark clone size as missing; the rest say once, few, many or name a class of expanded clone.

j_call	d_call	clone_size	v_call	cdr3_nt	cdr3_aa
TRBJ1-1	-	-	TRBV29-1	TGCAGCGCGACTCAAGACACTGAAGCTTTCTTT	CSATQDTEAFF
TRBJ2-1	TRBD1	-	TRBV5-8	TGTGCCAGCAGAGACAGGGGCCACAATGAGCAGTTCTTC	CASRDRGHNEQFF
TRBJ1-1	TRBD1	-	TRBV19	TGTGCCAGTAGTACCTTCCGGACAGGGGGATGGACTGAAGCTTTCTTT	CASSTFRTGGWTEAFF
TRBJ1-2	TRBD1	-	TRBV30	TGTGCCTGGAGTCACAGGGGCAACTATGGCTACACCTTC	CAWSHRGNYGYTF
TRBJ1-1	-	-	TRBV27	TGTGCCAGCAGTTTATCCATGAACACTGAAGCTTTCTTT	CASSLSMNTEAFF
TRBJ2-3	TRBD1	-	TRBV30	TGTGCCTGGAAGCGACAGGGAGATACGCAGTATTTT	CAWKRQGDTQYF
TRBJ1-1	-	-	TRBV13	TGTGCCAGCAGACGAACAGGGTCGAGCACTGAAGCTTTCTTT	CASRRTGSSTEAFF
TRBJ1-5	-	-	TRBV3-1/TRBV3-2	TGTGCCAGCAGCCAATCCGGTAGCAATCAGCCCCAGCATTTT	CASSQSGSNQPQHF
TRBJ2-1	-	-	TRBV5-1	TGCGCCAGCAGCCCCCCTGGGGGGAATGAGCAGTTCTTC	CASSPPGGNEQFF
TRBJ2-3	-	once	TRBV10-3	TGTGCCATCAGTGAGGTGAGTATTGGTCCAGATACGCAGTATTTT	CAISEVSIGPDTQYF
TRBJ2-7	-	once	TRBV12-5	TGTGCTAGCGGGACTTATTACGAGCAGTACTTC	CASGTYYEQYF
TRBJ1-1	-	-	TRBV30	TGTGCCTGGAGTGATATTTATACTGAAGCTTTCTTT	CAWSDIYTEAFF
TRBJ1-6	-	many	TRBV10-2	TGCGCCAGCAGCTTGGACAGCCAAACGGGTTCACCCCTCCACTTT	CASSLDSQTGSPLHF
TRBJ2-7	TRBD2	-	TRBV23-1	TGCGCCAGCAGTCAACGCCATTCACTAGCGGAGGGCTCCTACGAGCAGTACTTC	CASSQRHSLAEGSYEQYF
TRBJ1-1	TRBD1	-	TRBV28	TGTGCCAGCAGTTTAGCGGGACAGGGGAGCACTGAAGCTTTCTTT	CASSLAGQGSTEAFF
TRBJ1-1	-	-	TRBV19	TGTGCCAGTAGTATAGGGGGGGGTTGGGCTGAAGCTTTCTTT	CASSIGGGWAEAFF
TRBJ1-5	-	-	TRBV19	TGTGCCAGTAGTGGATCTGGTGGCGCGGGCAATCAGCCCCAGCATTTT	CASSGSGGAGNQPQHF
TRBJ1-2	-	-	TRBV5-1	TGCGCCAGCAGCTTGGAGGGGACAATGGCGAGCTATGGCTACACCTTC	CASSLEGTMASYGYTF
TRBJ1-3	-	-	TRBV5-6	TGTGCCAGCAGCCCTACAGGGTTAGAAGGAAACACCATATATTTT	CASSPTGLEGNTIYF
TRBJ2-7	TRBD1	-	TRBV9	TGTGCCAGCGGCAGGACAGGGACCGAGCAGTACTTC	CASGRTGTEQYF